These 2 T cell receptor beta chains came from one sample sequenced in a study of blood T cell repertoires in COVID-19. Assay used: immunoSEQ multiplex PCR; TCRdb lists only in-frame clones, some missing. The repertoire holds about 170,000 clones, about 87% seen once, with 3.7% in the top ten. The sequencing sample was made of peripheral blood. These receptors originate from a man aged 18 to 29 with active or convalescent COVID-19.

The V call is TRBV6-2 or TRBV6-3, the J call TRBJ2-2; the match to TRBD2 covers 10 bases. Germline V gene sequence: CDR1 MNHEY, CDR2 SVGEGT. J was trimmed by 0 bases and V by 5 bases; bases with no gene match: 6. The CDR3 contains 17 residues. The CDR3 reads CASSQRLAGSNTGELFF. CDR3 nucleotide sequence: TGTGCCAGCAGTCAGCGACTAGCGGGTTCGAACACCGGGGAGCTGTTTTTT.

The rearrangement links TRBV5-6 to TRBJ1-6; no clear D gene. CDR3 size: 12 residues. With 4 bases removed from V and 4 bases from J, the gap between germline ends came to 3 bases. CDR1 and CDR2 from the germline V gene are SGHDT and YYEEEE. CDR3 amino acids: CASSQYNSPLHF. The CDR3 coding sequence is TGTGCCAGCAGCCAATATAATTCACCCCTCCACTTT. Together with reference TRBV5-6 and TRBJ1-6, the CDR3 gives the full variable domain: DAGVTQSPTHLIKTRGQQVTLRCSPKSGHDTVSWYQQALGQGPQFIFQYYEEEERQRGNFPDRFSGHQFPNYSSELNVNALLLGDSALYLCASSQYNSPLHFGNGTRLTVT.